What follows is one T cell receptor beta chain and its context. The table lists this clonotype with many counts. Its antigen target is currently unknown. No base qualities exist here, and no much larger clone lies one base off it. The 35 to 40 donors, aged roughly 6 to 100 years, were systemically healthy Caucasian individuals from Russia. Each donor gave ten milliliters of peripheral blood, collected into EDTA-treated Vacutainer tubes. Ficoll-Paque density-gradient centrifugation was used to isolate PBMCs, with at least 6.5 million per sample. Trizol reagent was used to extract total RNA from the PBMCs, yielding at least 5.5 micrograms per sample. For every donor, an aliquot of PBMCs went through flow cytometry to measure the percentages of naive CD45RAhigh/CD27high T cells. This specimen comes from a study of blood T cells in healthy people across ages (dated by TCRdb to 2014 to 2015). As for the study more broadly: In model experiments, template switching captured roughly one uniquely barcoded TCR beta cDNA molecule for every two T cells. Donors were grouped into four age groups: young (average approximately 16 years), middle-aged (roughly 40), aged (about 59) and long-lived (82). The study analyzed two additional independent replicas of 1 million unique cDNA reads from the same blood draw for two donors, one aged 18 to 29 and one aged 80 or older. Donors of different ages were randomly distributed across sequencing lanes to avoid experimental bias. Age-related changes in TCR beta repertoire diversity were measured in the study by deep sequencing normalized with unique cDNA molecular identifiers.

The library was made by 5' RACE. Instrument on record: Illumina HiSeq 2500. A second roughly 7 to 11 cycle PCR used a sample-barcoded 5' primer and a J-beta primer mix. A template-switch 5' adaptor carrying 12 random nucleotides introduced a unique molecular identifier onto each TCR beta cDNA molecule. Each sample yielded at least 3 million CDR3-containing paired-end reads. First-strand cDNA synthesis was performed from all RNA using the Mint cDNA synthesis kit, with priming by a TRBC-specific oligonucleotide. All cDNA was treated with uracil-DNA glycosylase and then went through a first 18-cycle PCR with the universal primers M1SS and BC2_uni_R. As for how the authors treated the data: For normalization, 1 million high-quality reads were randomly selected from each sample, with every read carrying a distinct molecular identifier. Reads sharing molecular identifiers were discarded rather than binned into consensus sequences. CDR3 identification, clonotype clustering and error correction used MiTCR with a Q25 quality threshold and the strictest error-elimination algorithm. Lower-bound total TCR beta diversity was estimated with a nonparametric unseen species model using Euler transformation. TCRdb handled the public reads itself, with Q25 trimming in fastp and clone calling in MiXCR, and kept productive beta chains. Each CDR3 protein gets just one entry, which takes the most common genes and DNA from the rows behind it. The V and J calls shown here were made by TCRdb, not taken from the authors' results. The table for this sample lists fewer than 900,000 distinct CDR3 sequences; 35% to 40% of them were counted only once. Roughly 13% of the sample goes to the ten largest clones.

The paper's findings and limits, for the study overall: Estimates of total diversity based on one million sequenced T cells were considered lower bounds and underestimates. The CMV infection status of donors was not known, potentially confounding age-related changes in expanded clonotypes. Conclusive comparison of naive and antigen-experienced compartments was prevented by the profiling of bulk unsorted PBMCs. Compared with the aged group, the long-lived group had more naive CD4+ T cells, fewer expanded clones and increased TCR diversity, suggesting age selection. As age increased, observed TCR beta diversity per million T cells dropped in a roughly linear way, and a significant reduction was already evident by age around 41. Observed TCR beta diversity correlated strongly with the percentage of naive T cells measured by flow cytometry.

The sample consisted of blood. This receptor was identified in a man aged 18 to 29 in good health.

The DNA is as follows: TGCGCCAGCAGCCATAGCGGGAGCTCCTACAATGAGCAGTTCTTC. The encoded protein is CASSHSGSSYNEQFF. The rearranged chain carries TRBV5-1 and TRBJ2-1; TRBD2 aligns with 9 central bases. As encoded in the germline V gene, CDR1 is SGHRS while CDR2 is YFSETQ. The CDR3 contains 15 residues, cysteine and phenylalanine counted. This entry keeps only the CDR3 DNA: 45 bases, framed from base 1. The junction shows trimming of 4 bases on V and 0 bases on J, and the gene matches do not reach 2 bases of it.